These 13 T cell receptor beta chains were sequenced from one sample in a study. Each CDR3 protein is one row after TCRdb ran MiXCR on the 5' RACE reads. The repertoire has 45,000 to 70,000 distinct CDR3 sequences, roughly 30% of them found once; the top ten carry 3% to 4%. Sequenced: tumor-infiltrating memory CD4+ T cells sorted from the breast tumor. Subset denoted: memory CD4+ T cells, CD4+CD45RO+CD25-. Receptors were obtained from a female donor with breast cancer.

A few counts support this clonotype. This sequence joins TRBV10-3 and TRBJ2-7, with TRBD2 matching over 8 bases. V lost 6 bases to trimming and J lost 3 bases; unmatched junction nucleotides: 10. Per germline, CDR1 ENHRY and CDR2 SYGVKD. The CDR3 length is 15 residues. CDR3 nucleotide sequence: TGTGCCATCAGCAAAACACTAGCGGAGGACTACGAGCAGTACTTC. It encodes CAISKTLAEDYEQYF.

The V and J genes are TRBV7-2 and TRBJ1-2; TRBD1 agrees at 8 bases. Losses at the gene ends were 0 bases for V and 4 bases for J; bases not matched to a gene: 7. This CDR3 contains 16 residues. From germline, CDR1 is SGHTA and CDR2 FQGNSA. As DNA, the CDR3 is TGTGCCAGCAGCTTAGCGCAGGGGGCGTCGGGCTATGGCTACACCTTC. It specifies CASSLAQGASGYGYTF. Looking up the rest from reference TRBV7-2 and TRBJ1-2 gives the full variable domain: GAGVSQSPSNKVTEKGKDVELRCDPISGHTALYWYRQSLGQGLEFLIYFQGNSAPDKSGLPSDRFSAERTGGSVSTLTIQRTQQEDSAVYLCASSLAQGASGYGYTFGSGTRLTVV.

This chain links TRBV7-6 with TRBJ2-7; TRBD2 is a possible D gene (6 bases). CDR1 and CDR2 from the germline V gene are SGHVS and FNYEAQ. This CDR3 contains 15 residues. Trimming took off 5 bases at V and 3 bases at J, with 17 bases between the two ends. This CDR3 reads CASSPSASEYYEQYF. The CDR3, as DNA: TGTGCCAGCAGCCCGAGCGCTAGCGAGTACTACGAGCAGTACTTC.

Concerning this clonotype itself: A much larger clone is a single base away; this may be a read error. In DNA form, the CDR3 reads TGTGCCAGCAGTCACGCCGCGGGACAGGACTACTATGGCTACACCTTC. Residues: CASSHAAGQDYYGYTF. The genes are TRBV6-5 and TRBJ1-2, with TRBD1 identical over 8 bases. Unmatched junction bases numbered 11, after V lost 5 bases and J lost 3 bases. This CDR3 region has 16 residues. Germline assignment: CDR1 MNHEY and CDR2 SVGAGI.

This clonotype occurred a few times. Given a much more abundant clone one base away, this may be a read error. CDR3 sequence: CSVTGLAVQEAQYF. CDR3 nucleotides: TGCAGCGTTACCGGACTAGCGGTACAAGAGGCCCAGTACTTC. The V gene is TRBV29-1, the J gene TRBJ2-5, with TRBD2 matching over 10 bases. The CDR3 has 14 residues. CDR1 SQVTM and CDR2 ANQGSEA come from the germline V gene.

On this clonotype itself: Germline is not matched at one junction end, which may reflect a read error. The chain joins TRBV5-6 to TRBJ1-1; a weak D match, TRBD1 (5 bases). From germline, CDR1 is SGHDT and CDR2 YYEEEE. The length of the CDR3 is 15 residues. This CDR3 reads CASSSRGAGNTGAFF. CDR3 nucleotides: TGTGCCAGCAGCTCAAGAGGGGCGGGGAACACTGGAGCTTTCTTT.

A word on this clonotype: The junction does not match germline at one end; this may be a read error. The chain combines TRBV11-2 with TRBJ2-1; D is unresolved. The CDR3 runs to 15 residues. Germline V gives CDR1 SGHAT, CDR2 FQNNGV. DNA for the CDR3: TGTGCCATCAGCTTAGGTAGGCAGAGTTACAATGAGCAGTTCTTC. Protein sequence: CAISLGRQSYNEQFF.

V and J are TRBV7-2 and TRBJ1-1; 7 bases are shared with TRBD1. Germline V lookup: CDR1 SGHTA, CDR2 FQGNSA. The J segment lost 3 bases and the V segment lost 5 bases, leaving 9 bases of the junction unmatched. The CDR3 loop spans 15 amino acids. In nucleotides, the CDR3 is TGTGCCAGCAGCGCGACAGGGTCGAGGGACACTGAAGCTTTCTTT. Protein: CASSATGSRDTEAFF. The variable domain in full, completed from reference TRBV7-2 and TRBJ1-1, reads GAGVSQSPSNKVTEKGKDVELRCDPISGHTALYWYRQSLGQGLEFLIYFQGNSAPDKSGLPSDRFSAERTGGSVSTLTIQRTQQEDSAVYLCASSATGSRDTEAFFGQGTRLTVV.

This clonotype was seen many times. The chain has TRBV24-1 and TRBJ2-1, with 10 bases aligning to TRBD2. The CDR3 is 17 amino acids. Germline V lookup: CDR1 KGHDR, CDR2 SFDVKD. With 4 bases clipped from V and 9 bases from J, the junction kept 14 bases outside the gene matches. CDR3: CATSDPTTPSGSGEQFF. CDR3 bases: TGTGCCACCAGTGACCCCACAACCCCTAGCGGGAGCGGTGAGCAGTTCTTC.

This chain connects TRBV7-2 to TRBJ1-2, with unresolved D. CDR3 size: 12 residues. CDR1 and CDR2 (germline): SGHTA, FQGNSA. The V end was cut by 5 bases, the J end by 8 bases, with 12 bases between. In DNA, the CDR3 is TGTGCCAGCAGCCCCCCCCTAACGGGCTACACCTTC. Translating it yields CASSPPLTGYTF.

This clonotype was seen a handful of times. One end of the junction varies from germline; a read error may be responsible. The chain combines TRBV6-6 with TRBJ1-3; 7 nucleotides match TRBD1. This CDR3 has 16 amino acids. Germline lookup yields CDR1 MNHNY and CDR2 SVGAGI (reference sequence). The CDR3 DNA reads TGTGCCAGCAGTTACTCAGGGGGCGAGTCTGGAAACACCATATACTTT. It specifies CASSYSGGESGNTIYF.

This clonotype has more than one count but fewer than ten. The genes are TRBV12-3 or TRBV12-4 and TRBJ1-1, with 7 bases that match TRBD1. V trimming: 3 bases; J trimming: 7 bases; junction bases outside the gene matches: 5. The CDR3 runs to 13 residues. CDR3 in amino acids: CASSFRGTDEAFF. CDR3 nucleotides: TGTGCCAGCAGTTTTCGCGGGACAGATGAAGCTTTCTTT.

This clonotype occurred a few times. V gene TRBV7-2 combines with J gene TRBJ1-1; TRBD1 matches 8 bases. The CDR3 has 13 residues. The junction had 5 bases not matched to a gene; V was cut back by 7 bases and J by 4 bases. Germline CDR1 is SGHTA and CDR2 is FQGNSA. The chain's CDR3 is CASTQTGGTEAFF. The CDR3 region has the DNA TGTGCCAGCACCCAAACAGGGGGCACTGAAGCTTTCTTT.